The entry below gives a single T cell receptor beta chain sequence along with its context. The sample is drawn from a study of blood T cell repertoires in COVID-19. Methods used by the authors: Estimation of nucleated cell counts relied on the amplification of reference gene primers. Method: immunoSEQ multiplex PCR; TCRdb's copy keeps in-frame clones and lacks some. D and trimming come from the DNA, and the V and J calls and clone size come from that table. The sample lists approximately 220,000 clones, around 82% seen once, with about 2.3% in the top ten. The CDR3 length is 15 residues. Germline V gene sequence: CDR1 MGHRA, CDR2 YSYEKL. Between the trimmed V and J ends, which lost 3 bases and 7 bases, there was a span of 16 bases.

Sequenced input: peripheral blood. This sequence was found in a woman in her sixties with acute or convalescent COVID-19. V usage is TRBV4-1 and J usage is TRBJ2-1; tentative D call: TRBD1 (7 bases). The CDR3 is CASSHPGPGGNEQFF. CDR3 bases: TGCGCCAGCAGCCACCCCGGGCCAGGGGGGAATGAGCAGTTCTTC.